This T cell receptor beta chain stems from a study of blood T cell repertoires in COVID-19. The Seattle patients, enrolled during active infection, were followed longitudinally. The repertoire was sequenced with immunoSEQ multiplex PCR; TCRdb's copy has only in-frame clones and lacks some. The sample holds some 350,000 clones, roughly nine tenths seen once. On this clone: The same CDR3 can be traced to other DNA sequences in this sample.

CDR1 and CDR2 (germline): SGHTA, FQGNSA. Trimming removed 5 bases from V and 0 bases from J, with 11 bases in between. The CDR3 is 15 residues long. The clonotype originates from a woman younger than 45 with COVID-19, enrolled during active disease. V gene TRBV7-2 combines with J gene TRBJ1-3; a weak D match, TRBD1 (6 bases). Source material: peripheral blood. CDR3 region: CASSPQGPSGNTIYF. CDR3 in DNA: TGTGCCAGCAGCCCCCAGGGGCCCTCTGGAAACACCATATATTTT.